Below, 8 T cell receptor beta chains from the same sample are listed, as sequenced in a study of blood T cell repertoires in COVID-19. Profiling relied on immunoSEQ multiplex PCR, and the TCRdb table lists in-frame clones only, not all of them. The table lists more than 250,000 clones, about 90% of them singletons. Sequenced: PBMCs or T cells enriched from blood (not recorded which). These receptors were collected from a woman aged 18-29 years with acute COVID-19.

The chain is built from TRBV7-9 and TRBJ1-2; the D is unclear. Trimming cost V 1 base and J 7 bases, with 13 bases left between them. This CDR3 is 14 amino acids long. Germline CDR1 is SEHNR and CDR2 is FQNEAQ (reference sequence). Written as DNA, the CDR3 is TGTGCCAGCAGCTTAGAAGAGGGTATGAGTGGCTACACCTTC. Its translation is CASSLEEGMSGYTF.

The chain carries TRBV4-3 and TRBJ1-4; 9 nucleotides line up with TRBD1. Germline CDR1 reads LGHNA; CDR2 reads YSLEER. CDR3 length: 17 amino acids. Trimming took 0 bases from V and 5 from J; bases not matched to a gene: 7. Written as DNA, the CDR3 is TGCGCCAGCAGCCAAGATTACGGGACAGGGTGGAATGAAAAACTGTTTTTT. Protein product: CASSQDYGTGWNEKLFF.

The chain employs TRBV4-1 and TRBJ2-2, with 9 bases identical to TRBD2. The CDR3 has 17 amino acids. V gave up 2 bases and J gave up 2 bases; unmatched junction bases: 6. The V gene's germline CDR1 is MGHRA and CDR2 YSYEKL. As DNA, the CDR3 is TGCGCCAGCAGCCAACCCACCGGGACTAGCAACACCGGGGAGCTGTTTTTT. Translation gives CASSQPTGTSNTGELFF.

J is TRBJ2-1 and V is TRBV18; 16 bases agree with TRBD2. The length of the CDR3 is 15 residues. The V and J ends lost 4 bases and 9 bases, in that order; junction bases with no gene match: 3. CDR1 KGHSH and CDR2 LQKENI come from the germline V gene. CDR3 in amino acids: CASSLGLAGGFEQFF. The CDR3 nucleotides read TGTGCCAGCTCACTGGGACTAGCGGGAGGGTTTGAGCAGTTCTTC.

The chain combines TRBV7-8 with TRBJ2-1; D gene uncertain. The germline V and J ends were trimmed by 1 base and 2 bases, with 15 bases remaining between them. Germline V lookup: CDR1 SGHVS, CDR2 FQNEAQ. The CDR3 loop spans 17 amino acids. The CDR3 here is CASSLVRLVTAYNEQFF. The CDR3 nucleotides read TGTGCCAGCAGCTTAGTGAGGCTAGTCACCGCCTACAATGAGCAGTTCTTC.

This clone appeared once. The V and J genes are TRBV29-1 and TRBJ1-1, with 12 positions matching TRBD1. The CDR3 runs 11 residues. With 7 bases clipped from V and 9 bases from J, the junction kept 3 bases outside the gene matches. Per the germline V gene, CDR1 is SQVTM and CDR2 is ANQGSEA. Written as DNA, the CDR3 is TGCAGCGGGGGACAGGGGGCGAAAGCTTTCTTT. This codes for CSGGQGAKAFF.

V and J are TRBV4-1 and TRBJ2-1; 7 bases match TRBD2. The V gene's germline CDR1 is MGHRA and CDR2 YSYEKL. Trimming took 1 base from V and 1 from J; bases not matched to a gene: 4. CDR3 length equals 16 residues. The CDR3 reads CASSQAAGMSYNEQFF. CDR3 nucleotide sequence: TGCGCCAGCAGCCAAGCAGCGGGGATGTCCTACAATGAGCAGTTCTTC.

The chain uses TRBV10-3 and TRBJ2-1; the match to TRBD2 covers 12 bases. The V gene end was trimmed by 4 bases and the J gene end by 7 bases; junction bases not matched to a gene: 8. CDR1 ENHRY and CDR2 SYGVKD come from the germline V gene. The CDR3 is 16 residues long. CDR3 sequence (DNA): TGTGCCATCAGTGCAAGGACTAGCGGGATCCAAAATGAGCAGTTCTTC. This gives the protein CAISARTSGIQNEQFF.